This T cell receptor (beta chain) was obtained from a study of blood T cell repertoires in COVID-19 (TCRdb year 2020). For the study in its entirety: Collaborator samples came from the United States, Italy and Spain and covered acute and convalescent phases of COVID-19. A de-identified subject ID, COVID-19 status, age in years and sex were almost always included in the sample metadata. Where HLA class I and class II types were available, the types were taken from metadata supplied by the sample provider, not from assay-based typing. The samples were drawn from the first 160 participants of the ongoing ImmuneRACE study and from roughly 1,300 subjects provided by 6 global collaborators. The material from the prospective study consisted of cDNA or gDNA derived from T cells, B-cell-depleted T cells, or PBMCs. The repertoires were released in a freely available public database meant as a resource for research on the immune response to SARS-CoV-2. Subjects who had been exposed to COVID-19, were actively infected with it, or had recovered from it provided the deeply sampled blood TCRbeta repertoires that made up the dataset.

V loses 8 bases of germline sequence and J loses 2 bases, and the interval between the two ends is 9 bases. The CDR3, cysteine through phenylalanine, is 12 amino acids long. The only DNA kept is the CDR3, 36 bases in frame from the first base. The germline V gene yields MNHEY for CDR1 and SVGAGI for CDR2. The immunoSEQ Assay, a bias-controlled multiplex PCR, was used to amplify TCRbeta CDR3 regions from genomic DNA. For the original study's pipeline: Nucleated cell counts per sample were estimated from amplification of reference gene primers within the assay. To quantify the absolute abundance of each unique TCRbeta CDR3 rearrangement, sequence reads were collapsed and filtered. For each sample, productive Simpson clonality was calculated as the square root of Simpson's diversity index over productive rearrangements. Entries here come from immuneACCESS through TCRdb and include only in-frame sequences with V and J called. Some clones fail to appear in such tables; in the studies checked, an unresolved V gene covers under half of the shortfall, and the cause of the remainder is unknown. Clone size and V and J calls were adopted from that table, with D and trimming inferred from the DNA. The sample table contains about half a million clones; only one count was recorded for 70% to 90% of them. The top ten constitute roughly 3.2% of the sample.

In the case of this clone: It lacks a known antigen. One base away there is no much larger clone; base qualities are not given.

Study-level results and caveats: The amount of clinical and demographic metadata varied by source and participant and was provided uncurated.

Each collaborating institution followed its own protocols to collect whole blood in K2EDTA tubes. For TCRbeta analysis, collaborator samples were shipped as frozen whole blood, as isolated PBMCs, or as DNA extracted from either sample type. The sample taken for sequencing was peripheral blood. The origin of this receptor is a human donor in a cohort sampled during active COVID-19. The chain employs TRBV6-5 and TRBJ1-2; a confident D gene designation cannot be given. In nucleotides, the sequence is TGTGCCAGCGGCCATCAAAACTATGGCTACACCTTC. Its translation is CASGHQNYGYTF.